The clone carrying this T cell receptor (beta chain) was recorded at least ten times. Germline loops: CDR1 LGHDT, CDR2 YNNKEL (reference sequence). The CDR3 consists of 15 residues. V shed 2 bases and J 5 bases; nucleotides not matched to a gene: 8. The record originates from a study of T cells after yellow fever vaccination. One entry per CDR3 protein, called by TCRdb with MiXCR from the 5' RACE reads. The profile shows 160,000 or so distinct CDR3 sequences, approximately 6.7% of them singletons. The genes are TRBV3-1 and TRBJ1-1; TRBD1 matches at 7 bases. The sequence derives from a man between 18 and 29 years old who received the YFV17D yellow fever vaccine. The sequences come from CD4+ T cells sorted from PBMCs, collected roughly 5 days after the first yellow fever vaccination. The DNA of the CDR3 is TGTGCCAGCAGCCAACTAACAACAGGGGATACTGAAGCTTTCTTT. Translated: CASSQLTTGDTEAFF.